The T cell receptor (beta chain) described here comes from a study of T cell changes during pregnancy in multiple sclerosis. CDR3 length: 14 residues. V was pared by 0 bases and J by 1 base, with 0 bases of the junction left unmatched. Germline assignment: CDR1 SGHKS and CDR2 YYEKEE (reference sequence). Generated by immunoSEQ multiplex PCR, the TCRdb table keeps only in-frame clones and is missing some. The profile shows some 60,000 clones, roughly nine tenths of them singletons. This clonotype was sampled from a female donor with multiple sclerosis, enrolled in a pregnancy study. The rearrangement links TRBV5-5 to TRBJ2-7, with 8 bases aligning to TRBD2. The material sequenced was peripheral blood, taken before pregnancy. The CDR3 protein is CASSLVAGSYEQYF. In nucleotides, the CDR3 is TGTGCCAGCAGCTTGGTAGCGGGATCCTACGAGCAGTACTTC.